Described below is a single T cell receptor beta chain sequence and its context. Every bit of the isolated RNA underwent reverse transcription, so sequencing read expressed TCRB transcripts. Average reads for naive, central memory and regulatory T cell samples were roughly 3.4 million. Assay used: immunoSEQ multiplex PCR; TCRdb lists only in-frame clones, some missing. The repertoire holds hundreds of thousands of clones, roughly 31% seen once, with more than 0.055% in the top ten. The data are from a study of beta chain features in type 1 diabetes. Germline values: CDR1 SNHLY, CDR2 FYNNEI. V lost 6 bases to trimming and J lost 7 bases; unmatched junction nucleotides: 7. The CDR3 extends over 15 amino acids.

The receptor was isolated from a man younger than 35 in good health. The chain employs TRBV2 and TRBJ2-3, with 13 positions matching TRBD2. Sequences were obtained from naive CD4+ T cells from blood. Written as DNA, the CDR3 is TGTGCCAGCAGGTCACTAGCGGGAGGGCCATATACGCAGTATTTT. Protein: CASRSLAGGPYTQYF. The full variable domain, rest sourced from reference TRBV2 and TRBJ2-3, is EPEVTQTPSHQVTQMGQEVILRCVPISNHLYFYWYRQILGQKVEFLVSFYNNEISEKSEIFDDQFSVERPDGSNFTLKIRSTKLEDSAMYFCASRSLAGGPYTQYFGPGTRLTVL.